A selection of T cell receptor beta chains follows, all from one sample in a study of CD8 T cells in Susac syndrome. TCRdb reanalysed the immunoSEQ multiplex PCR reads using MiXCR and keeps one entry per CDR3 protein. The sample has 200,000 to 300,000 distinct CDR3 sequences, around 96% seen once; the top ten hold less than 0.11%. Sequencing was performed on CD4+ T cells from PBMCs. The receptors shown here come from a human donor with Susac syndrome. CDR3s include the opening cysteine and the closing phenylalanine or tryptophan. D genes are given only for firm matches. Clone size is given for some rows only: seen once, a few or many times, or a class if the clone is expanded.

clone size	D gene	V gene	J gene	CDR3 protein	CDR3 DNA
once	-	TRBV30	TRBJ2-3	CAWARDTYTDTQYF	TGTGCCTGGGCGCGGGACACTTACACAGATACGCAGTATTTT
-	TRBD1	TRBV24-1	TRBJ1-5	CATSDVDRASNQPQHF	TGTGCCACCAGTGATGTGGACAGGGCCAGCAATCAGCCCCAGCATTTT
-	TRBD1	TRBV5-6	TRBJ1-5	CASSLTGGFQPQHF	TGTGCCAGCAGCTTGACAGGGGGCTTTCAGCCCCAGCATTTT
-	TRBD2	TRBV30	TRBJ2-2	CAWSSSGGPAGELFF	TGTGCCTGGAGTAGCTCGGGAGGGCCAGCTGGGGAGCTGTTTTTT
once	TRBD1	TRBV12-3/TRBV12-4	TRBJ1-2	CASRETGGGYGYTF	TGTGCCAGCAGAGAGACAGGGGGCGGATATGGCTACACCTTC
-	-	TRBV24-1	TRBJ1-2	CATSGGTYGYTF	TGTGCCACCAGTGGGGGTACCTATGGCTACACCTTC
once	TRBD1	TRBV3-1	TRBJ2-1	CASSQGQGRFDEQFF	TGTGCCAGCAGCCAAGGACAGGGGCGGTTCGATGAGCAGTTCTTC
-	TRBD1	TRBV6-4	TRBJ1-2	CASSGPRGTAAVSNYGYTF	TGTGCCAGCAGTGGCCCTCGAGGGACAGCGGCGGTATCTAACTATGGCTACACCTTC
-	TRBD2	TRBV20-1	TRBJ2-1	CSVTGLAYNEQFF	TGCAGTGTTACGGGACTAGCATACAATGAGCAGTTCTTC
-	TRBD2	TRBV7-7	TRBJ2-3	CASSPSAGEADTQYF	TGTGCTAGCAGCCCATCGGCGGGAGAGGCAGATACGCAGTATTTT
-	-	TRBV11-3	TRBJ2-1	CASSRDRILNEQFF	TGTGCCAGCAGCCGGGACCGAATCCTCAATGAGCAGTTCTTC
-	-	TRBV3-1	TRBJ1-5	CASSQGSGQPQHF	TGTGCCAGCAGCCAAGGGTCGGGCCAGCCCCAGCATTTT
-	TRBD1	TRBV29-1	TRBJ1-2	CSVDEKGQGYGYTF	TGCAGCGTTGATGAGAAGGGACAGGGCTATGGCTACACCTTC
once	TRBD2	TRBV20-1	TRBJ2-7	CSAALPAGGLYEQYF	TGCAGTGCTGCCCTCCCAGCGGGAGGGCTATACGAGCAGTACTTC
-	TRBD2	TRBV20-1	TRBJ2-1	CSGGLVGYNEQFF	TGCAGTGGGGGACTAGTAGGCTACAATGAGCAGTTCTTC
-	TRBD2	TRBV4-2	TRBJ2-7	CASSQSQGTSLYHEQYF	TGTGCCAGCAGCCAATCCCAAGGGACTAGCCTATACCACGAGCAGTACTTC
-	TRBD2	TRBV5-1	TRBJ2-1	CASSLVLAGGRDNEQFF	TGCGCCAGCAGCTTGGTACTAGCGGGAGGGAGAGACAATGAGCAGTTCTTC
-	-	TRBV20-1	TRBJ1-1	CSGLAFGNTEAFF	TGCAGTGGACTAGCCTTTGGGAACACTGAAGCTTTCTTT
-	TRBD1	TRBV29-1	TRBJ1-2	CSVEERDRGYGYTF	TGCAGCGTTGAAGAGAGGGACAGGGGCTATGGCTACACCTTC
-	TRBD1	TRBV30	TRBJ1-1	CAWRRDRVTEAFF	TGTGCCTGGAGACGAGACAGGGTCACTGAAGCTTTCTTT
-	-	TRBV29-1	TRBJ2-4	CSVRTDQNIQYF	TGCAGCGTTAGGACAGACCAAAACATTCAGTACTTC
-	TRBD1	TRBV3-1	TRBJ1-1	CASSQTGRVLAFF	TGTGCCAGCAGCCAGACAGGGAGAGTGTTGGCTTTCTTT
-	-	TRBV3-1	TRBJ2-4	CASSRGAVLAKNIQYF	TGTGCCAGCAGCCGAGGAGCGGTTTTAGCCAAAAACATTCAGTACTTC
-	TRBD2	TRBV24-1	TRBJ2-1	CATPGLAELSSYNEQFF	TGTGCCACCCCTGGACTAGCGGAATTGAGCTCCTACAATGAGCAGTTCTTC
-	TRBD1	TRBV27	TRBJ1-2	CASSRQGPSYGYTF	TGTGCCAGCAGCCGACAGGGCCCAAGCTATGGCTACACCTTC
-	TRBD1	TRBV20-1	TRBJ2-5	CSASPVGQGAFGTQYF	TGCAGTGCTAGCCCCGTCGGACAGGGCGCGTTTGGGACCCAGTACTTC
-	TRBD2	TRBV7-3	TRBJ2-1	CASSPDGGGRNEQFF	TGTGCCAGCAGCCCAGATGGGGGCGGGAGGAATGAGCAGTTCTTC
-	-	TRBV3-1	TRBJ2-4	CASSPRAKNIQYF	TGTGCCAGCAGCCCCAGGGCCAAAAACATTCAGTACTTC
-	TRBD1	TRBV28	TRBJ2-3	CASSHLGQANTDTQYF	TGTGCCAGCAGTCACCTAGGACAGGCCAACACAGATACGCAGTATTTT
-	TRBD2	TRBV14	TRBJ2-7	CASSQAPGLALSYEQYF	TGTGCCAGCAGCCAAGCACCGGGACTAGCCCTCTCCTACGAGCAGTACTTC
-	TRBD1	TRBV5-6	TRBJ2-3	CASSSGQTSTDTQYF	TGTGCCAGCAGCTCGGGACAGACTAGCACAGATACGCAGTATTTT
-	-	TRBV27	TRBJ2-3	CASKARGGTDTQYF	TGTGCCAGCAAGGCCCGGGGTGGGACAGATACGCAGTATTTT